This paragraph covers one TCR beta chain sequence. Its antigen is currently unknown. The data stem from a study of cytomegalovirus exposure and HLA in healthy donors. Study-wide results and caveats: As a later analysis showed, a missense DCLRE1C variant was linked to trimming of TCR beta V- and J-genes. The study designated 150 to 200 TCR beta chains cytomegalovirus-associated. High specificity and sensitivity for cytomegalovirus status were reported for the classifier.

The PCR employed 60 Vbeta primers together with 13 Jbeta primers. TCRdb's table, derived via immunoSEQ multiplex PCR, lists solely in-frame clones and lacks some. Of about 180,000 clones in the sample, around 72% were seen once. The study sampled nominally healthy donors, though unrecorded immune exposures were likely. The CDR3 totals 15 residues. Trimming removed 5 bases from V and 2 bases from J; junction bases left unmatched: 4. CDR1 and CDR2 from the germline V gene are SGHRS and YFSETQ. Material for sequencing was PBMCs. The receptor was derived from a woman aged 45-60 years in good health and CMV-seropositive. This chain connects TRBV5-1 to TRBJ2-7, with 13 bases lining up with TRBD2. The chain's CDR3 is CASRTGTSGTYEQYF. The DNA of the CDR3 is TGCGCCAGCAGGACCGGGACTAGCGGGACCTACGAGCAGTACTTC.